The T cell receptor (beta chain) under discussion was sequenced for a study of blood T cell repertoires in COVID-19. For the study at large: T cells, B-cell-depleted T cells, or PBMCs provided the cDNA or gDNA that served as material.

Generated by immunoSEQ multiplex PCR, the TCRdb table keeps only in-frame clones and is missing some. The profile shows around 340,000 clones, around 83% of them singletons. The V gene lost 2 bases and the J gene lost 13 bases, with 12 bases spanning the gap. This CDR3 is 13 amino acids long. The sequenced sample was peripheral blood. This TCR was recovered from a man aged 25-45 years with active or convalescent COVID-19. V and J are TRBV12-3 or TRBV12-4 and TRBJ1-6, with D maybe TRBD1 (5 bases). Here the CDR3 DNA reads TGTGCCAGCAGTTTATGGGGGGTAGGGCCCCTCCACTTT. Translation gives CASSLWGVGPLHF.